This T cell receptor beta chain emerged from a study of T cells in Graves' hyperthyroidism and ophthalmopathy. Study outcomes and limitations: Most thyroid clonotypes expanded above 0.001 appeared in blood too. It was a median approximately 6.9 months before onset that the model predicted ophthalmopathy. Using 13 V-J features, a model discriminated ophthalmopathy from stable hyperthyroidism.

What was amplified from RNA transcripts were TCR beta CDR3 regions. When the TCR CDR3 underwent first-round RT-PCR, the HTBI primer set was used. TCRdb reprocessed the multiplex PCR reads with MiXCR, giving one entry per CDR3 protein. The sample lists nearly 750,000 distinct CDR3 sequences, just over 35% occurring once. A roughly 10 ml volume of fresh peripheral blood provided the PBMCs. This clonotype was detected a few times. Its target is not known. The CDR3 contains 13 residues. The V gene lost 1 base and the J gene lost 8 bases, with 11 bases spanning the gap. Germline loops: CDR1 KGHSH, CDR2 LQKENI.

Sequencing used blood. V is TRBV18 and J is TRBJ1-2, with D possibly being TRBD1 (5 bases). The sequence was collected from a woman between 40 and 55 years old with Graves' hyperthyroidism. The CDR3 region is CASSPRPGEGYTF. CDR3 DNA sequence: TGTGCCAGCTCACCACGTCCGGGGGAGGGCTACACCTTC.